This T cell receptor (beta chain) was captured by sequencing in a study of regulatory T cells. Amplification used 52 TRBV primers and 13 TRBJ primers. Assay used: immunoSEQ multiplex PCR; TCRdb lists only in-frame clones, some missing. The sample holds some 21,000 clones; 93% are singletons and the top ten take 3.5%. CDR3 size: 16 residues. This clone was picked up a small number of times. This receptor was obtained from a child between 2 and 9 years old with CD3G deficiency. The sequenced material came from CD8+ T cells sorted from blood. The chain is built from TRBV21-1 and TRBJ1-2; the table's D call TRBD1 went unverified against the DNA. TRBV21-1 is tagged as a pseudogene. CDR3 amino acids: CASSKEEIGDRDGYTF. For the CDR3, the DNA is TGTGCCAGCAGCAAAGAGGAGATTGGGGACAGGGATGGCTACACCTTC.